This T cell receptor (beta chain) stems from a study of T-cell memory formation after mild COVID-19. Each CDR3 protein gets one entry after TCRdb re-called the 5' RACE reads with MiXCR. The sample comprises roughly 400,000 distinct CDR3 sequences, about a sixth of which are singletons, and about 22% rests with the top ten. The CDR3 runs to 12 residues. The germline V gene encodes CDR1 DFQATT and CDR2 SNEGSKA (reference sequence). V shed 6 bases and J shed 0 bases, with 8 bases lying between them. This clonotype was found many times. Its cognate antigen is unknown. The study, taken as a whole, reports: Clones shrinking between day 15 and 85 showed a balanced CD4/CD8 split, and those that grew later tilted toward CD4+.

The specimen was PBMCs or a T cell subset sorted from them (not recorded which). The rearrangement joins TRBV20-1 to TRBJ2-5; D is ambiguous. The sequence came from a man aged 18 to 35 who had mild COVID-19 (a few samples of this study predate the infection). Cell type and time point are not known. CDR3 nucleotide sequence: TGCAGTGCCCAGAGGTACCAAGAGACCCAGTACTTC. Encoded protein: CSAQRYQETQYF.